This TCR beta chain was identified in a study of T cell responses to AZD1222 COVID-19 vaccine. Study-wide results and limits: The donors showed a predominance of white British ancestry and of females, with possible underestimation of clonal diversity. Sampling that yielded the repertoires occurred only after the peak T cell response. Just six people given AZD1222 tested seropositive at baseline. After two AZD1222 doses, spike-specific TCR breadth and depth rose versus day 0.

About this clone itself: Its target is not known.

V gave up 5 bases and J gave up 1 base, with 5 bases separating them. There are 13 residues in the CDR3. Germline lookup yields CDR1 SGHTA and CDR2 FQGNSA. The method was immunoSEQ multiplex PCR; TCRdb's version includes in-frame clones alone and lacks a portion of them. The sample has roughly 120,000 clones, 88% seen once. The sample here was peripheral blood, taken on day 0 of MenACWY control vaccination. The sequence was obtained from an adult in good health. The chain combines TRBV7-2 with TRBJ2-2; unclear D gene. The CDR3 reads CASSQWNTGELFF. CDR3 DNA sequence: TGTGCCAGCAGCCAGTGGAACACCGGGGAGCTGTTTTTT.